This TCR beta chain is drawn from a study of low-dose radiotherapy and immunotherapy resistance in tumors. Germline CDR1 SGDLS, CDR2 YYNGEE. This CDR3 is built from 14 residues. Between the trimmed V and J ends, which lost 2 bases and 4 bases, there was a span of 12 bases. TRAV and TRBV primers primed cDNA for both TCRalpha and TCRbeta. For amplifying TCRs, the PCR ran for approximately 18 cycles with Phusion, which was used together with a constant-region primer and the adapter on the V primers. TCRdb used MiXCR to reprocess the reads, holding one entry per CDR3 protein. The sample has roughly 16,000 distinct CDR3 sequences; around two thirds are singletons. Tumors of eligible patients were advanced, solid and lacking tumor-infiltrating lymphocytes.

The V call is TRBV9, the J call TRBJ1-1; D is uncertain. The TCR comes from a human donor with advanced metastatic prostate, ovarian, gallbladder or colorectal cancer (not recorded which). This table probably holds off-target reads from a library built for another chain. The CDR3 sequence: CASSVKVTPTEAFF. The CDR3 DNA reads as TGTGCCAGCAGCGTCAAGGTTACACCCACTGAAGCTTTCTTT.